This T cell receptor beta chain was sequenced in a study of early T cells in non-severe SARS-CoV-2 infection listed by TCRdb under 2021. About the investigation overall: TCR sequencing used bulk RNA from unsorted whole blood, so alpha and beta chains could not be paired.

Libraries were built with 5' RACE. The instrument was a NextSeq 500. To correct for sequencing error and PCR bias, the TCR library protocol tagged individual cDNA molecules with unique molecular identifiers. TCR alpha and beta chains were both sequenced, and the abundances of alpha and beta sequences in each sample were closely correlated with each other. For the original study's pipeline: Decombinator V4 was used to annotate the V gene, J gene and CDR3 of the TCR sequences. Expanded TCRs were defined as changing significantly between any two time points under a Poisson model with p below 0.0001. TCR abundances were normalised to the total number of TCRs sequenced per sample and expressed as counts per million. MAIT TCRs were defined by TRAV1-2 paired with TRAJ12, TRAJ20 or TRAJ33, and iNKT TCRs by TRAV10 paired with TRAJ18. VDJdb, accessed 1 November 2021, was searched for CMV, EBV and SARS-CoV-2 annotated TCRs, with TCRs annotated for multiple antigens excluded. TCRdb trimmed the raw reads at Q25, called clones with MiXCR and kept productive beta chains. Each record represents a unique CDR3 protein, reported with the most common genes and DNA among its rows. The V and J calls, along with clone size, are taken from TCRdb and not from the paper's own processing. In this sample the table shows 24,000 or so distinct CDR3 sequences, less than 6% of which occur a single time. The leading ten clones occupy approximately 2.5% of the sample.

This was a case-control study nested in a cohort of healthcare workers in London, UK, who had nasopharyngeal swab PCR tests and blood samples taken every week. Healthcare workers were recruited between 23 and 31 March 2020, during the week of the UK lockdown, and were followed weekly for up to about 16 weeks. General findings and caveats noted by the study authors: VDJdb matching was skewed toward anti-spike CD8 responses, so virus-specific expansions were likely underestimated and private and CD4 specificities were missed.

The CDR3 runs 14 amino acids, cysteine and phenylalanine included. Only CDR3 DNA is held: 42 bases, read in frame from base 1. The germline V gene (reference sequence) provides CDR1 LNHNV and CDR2 YYDKDF. V was cut back by 5 bases and J by 4 bases, leaving a gap of 14 bases between them. A note on this clonotype: Its cognate antigen has yet to be identified. Per-base qualities were not stored, and no clone one base away is much larger.

The sequence came from an adult who was a healthcare worker with PCR-confirmed SARS-CoV-2 infection or an uninfected control (not recorded which). Sequences were obtained from whole blood. Recombination connected TRBV15 to TRBJ1-1, with the D gene uncertain. The CDR3 reads as follows: CATSPSLVFTEAFF. The DNA reads TGTGCCACCAGCCCATCCCTGGTATTCACTGAAGCTTTCTTT.